Listed below are T cell receptor beta chains from one sample, sequenced in a study of blood T cell repertoires in COVID-19. TCRdb keeps only in-frame clones here, not all; method: immunoSEQ multiplex PCR. The table has roughly 130,000 clones, approximately 84% seen once. Specimen: peripheral blood. These receptors came from a woman in her sixties or seventies with acute or convalescent COVID-19. The CDR3 runs from the conserved cysteine through the conserved F or W. D genes are given only for firm matches. Some rows have no size entry. The others give once, few or many, or a class for an expanded clone.

D gene: .
J gene: TRBJ2-7
clone size: .
V gene: TRBV10-2
CDR3 protein: CASSAAYEQYF
CDR3 DNA: TGCGCCAGCAGCGCAGCCTACGAGCAGTACTTC

D gene: .
J gene: TRBJ1-3
clone size: .
V gene: TRBV6-1
CDR3 protein: CASSEVRSSGNTIYF
CDR3 DNA: TGTGCCAGCAGTGAAGTGAGGAGCTCTGGAAACACCATATATTTT

D gene: .
J gene: TRBJ1-2
clone size: .
V gene: TRBV19
CDR3 protein: CASSTRGLYGYTF
CDR3 DNA: TGTGCCAGTAGTACCAGGGGTTTATATGGCTACACCTTC

D gene: .
J gene: TRBJ1-2
clone size: once
V gene: TRBV6-5
CDR3 protein: CATKRNYGYTF
CDR3 DNA: TGTGCCACGAAGAGGAACTATGGCTACACCTTC

D gene: TRBD1
J gene: TRBJ1-1
clone size: .
V gene: TRBV4-1
CDR3 protein: CASSQEGDRGVAFF
CDR3 DNA: TGCGCCAGCAGCCAAGAGGGTGACAGGGGAGTAGCTTTCTTT

D gene: TRBD1
J gene: TRBJ2-7
clone size: .
V gene: TRBV29-1
CDR3 protein: CSVRGQLTYEQYF
CDR3 DNA: TGCAGCGTGAGGGGACAGCTAACCTACGAGCAGTACTTC

D gene: .
J gene: TRBJ1-2
clone size: .
V gene: TRBV27
CDR3 protein: CASRLTGSYGYTF
CDR3 DNA: TGTGCCAGCAGGTTGACAGGCAGCTATGGCTACACCTTC

D gene: TRBD2
J gene: TRBJ2-7
clone size: .
V gene: TRBV3-1/TRBV3-2
CDR3 protein: CASSPGLAGSYEQYF
CDR3 DNA: TGTGCCAGCAGCCCCGGACTAGCGGGCTCCTACGAGCAGTACTTC

D gene: .
J gene: TRBJ2-1
clone size: .
V gene: TRBV12-3/TRBV12-4
CDR3 protein: CASRLKSEQFF
CDR3 DNA: TGTGCCAGCAGGCTTAAGAGTGAGCAGTTCTTC

D gene: TRBD1
J gene: TRBJ2-1
clone size: .
V gene: TRBV7-3
CDR3 protein: CASSSKGPGQGYVDEQFF
CDR3 DNA: TGTGCCAGCAGCTCTAAGGGACCGGGACAGGGTTATGTAGATGAGCAGTTCTTC

D gene: .
J gene: TRBJ1-4
clone size: .
V gene: TRBV18
CDR3 protein: CASSQERRGNEKLFF
CDR3 DNA: TGTGCCAGCTCCCAGGAAAGACGGGGGAATGAAAAACTGTTTTTT

D gene: .
J gene: TRBJ1-4
clone size: .
V gene: TRBV5-1
CDR3 protein: CASSHDTNNEKLFF
CDR3 DNA: TGCGCCAGCAGCCATGACACCAATAATGAAAAACTGTTTTTT

D gene: TRBD2
J gene: TRBJ2-5
clone size: .
V gene: TRBV5-1
CDR3 protein: CASSLGPSGGEETQYF
CDR3 DNA: TGCGCCAGCAGCTTGGGACCAAGCGGGGGAGAAGAGACCCAGTACTTC

D gene: TRBD1
J gene: TRBJ1-1
clone size: .
V gene: TRBV5-1
CDR3 protein: CASSLDRDPTEAFF
CDR3 DNA: TGCGCCAGCAGCCTCGACAGGGACCCCACTGAAGCTTTCTTT

D gene: .
J gene: TRBJ1-2
clone size: .
V gene: TRBV6-6
CDR3 protein: CASSYSPYSDYGYTF
CDR3 DNA: TGTGCCAGCAGTTACTCCCCTTACAGTGACTATGGCTACACCTTC

D gene: TRBD1
J gene: TRBJ2-3
clone size: .
V gene: TRBV7-9
CDR3 protein: CASTLLGQGADTQYF
CDR3 DNA: TGTGCCAGCACCCTACTTGGACAGGGCGCAGATACGCAGTATTTT

D gene: .
J gene: TRBJ1-1
clone size: .
V gene: TRBV25-1
CDR3 protein: CASRWGDGAFF
CDR3 DNA: TGTGCCAGCAGGTGGGGGGATGGGGCTTTCTTT

D gene: .
J gene: TRBJ2-3
clone size: once
V gene: TRBV7-3
CDR3 protein: CASSFSFGTDTQYF
CDR3 DNA: TGTGCCAGCAGCTTCAGTTTTGGCACAGATACGCAGTATTTT

D gene: TRBD1
J gene: TRBJ1-5
clone size: once
V gene: TRBV30
CDR3 protein: CAWSGGGTGRSNQPQHF
CDR3 DNA: TGTGCCTGGAGTGGGGGGGGGACAGGGCGTAGCAATCAGCCCCAGCATTTT

D gene: .
J gene: TRBJ1-1
clone size: .
V gene: TRBV12-3/TRBV12-4
CDR3 protein: CASIASVNTEAFF
CDR3 DNA: TGTGCCAGCATTGCGTCGGTGAACACTGAAGCTTTCTTT

D gene: TRBD1
J gene: TRBJ1-2
clone size: .
V gene: TRBV5-4
CDR3 protein: CASSASTGTYGYTF
CDR3 DNA: TGTGCCAGCAGCGCCTCGACAGGGACCTATGGCTACACCTTC

D gene: .
J gene: TRBJ1-1
clone size: few
V gene: TRBV11-2
CDR3 protein: CASSRGQGNTEAFF
CDR3 DNA: TGTGCCAGCAGCCGAGGACAAGGGAACACTGAAGCTTTCTTT

D gene: .
J gene: TRBJ1-1
clone size: .
V gene: TRBV9
CDR3 protein: CASSETGQPGTEAFF
CDR3 DNA: TGTGCCAGCAGCGAAACCGGACAACCGGGCACTGAAGCTTTCTTT

D gene: .
J gene: TRBJ2-7
clone size: .
V gene: TRBV5-4
CDR3 protein: CASSSTESSYEQYF
CDR3 DNA: TGTGCCAGCAGCTCGACAGAGAGCTCCTACGAGCAGTACTTC

D gene: TRBD1
J gene: TRBJ1-4
clone size: .
V gene: TRBV2
CDR3 protein: CASSELGGQNLF
CDR3 DNA: TGTGCCAGCAGTGAATTAGGGGGACAGAACCTTTTT

D gene: .
J gene: TRBJ2-1
clone size: .
V gene: TRBV12-3/TRBV12-4
CDR3 protein: CASSFGAGKPEFF
CDR3 DNA: TGTGCCAGCAGTTTTGGCGCAGGTAAACCCGAGTTCTTC

D gene: .
J gene: TRBJ1-2
clone size: .
V gene: TRBV6-2/TRBV6-3
CDR3 protein: CASSYLAGRMRGNYGYTF
CDR3 DNA: TGTGCCAGCAGTTACTTGGCAGGGAGGATGCGTGGAAACTATGGCTACACCTTC

D gene: .
J gene: TRBJ2-5
clone size: .
V gene: TRBV5-5
CDR3 protein: CASSWGGARETQYF
CDR3 DNA: TGTGCCAGCAGCTGGGGCGGGGCAAGAGAGACCCAGTACTTC

D gene: .
J gene: TRBJ2-5
clone size: .
V gene: TRBV19
CDR3 protein: CASSTRQETQYF
CDR3 DNA: TGTGCCAGTAGCACTAGACAAGAGACCCAGTACTTC

D gene: TRBD1
J gene: TRBJ1-2
clone size: .
V gene: TRBV19
CDR3 protein: CASSTGSHYGYTF
CDR3 DNA: TGTGCCTCTTCGACAGGGTCGCACTATGGCTACACCTTC

D gene: .
J gene: TRBJ2-1
clone size: .
V gene: TRBV5-1
CDR3 protein: CASSLTAGPNEQFF
CDR3 DNA: TGCGCCAGCAGCTTAACCGCGGGCCCCAATGAGCAGTTCTTC

D gene: TRBD2
J gene: TRBJ2-1
clone size: .
V gene: TRBV24-1
CDR3 protein: CATSGLRGEIDNEQFF
CDR3 DNA: TGTGCCACCAGTGGTTTGCGGGGGGAGATCGACAATGAGCAGTTCTTC

D gene: TRBD1
J gene: TRBJ1-2
clone size: few
V gene: TRBV19
CDR3 protein: CASRPDRVQRGYTF
CDR3 DNA: TGTGCCAGTAGGCCGGACAGGGTACAACGTGGCTACACCTTC

D gene: .
J gene: TRBJ2-1
clone size: .
V gene: TRBV7-2
CDR3 protein: CASSSTRLNEQFF
CDR3 DNA: TGTGCCAGCAGCTCAACGCGTCTCAATGAGCAGTTCTTC

D gene: .
J gene: TRBJ1-1
clone size: .
V gene: TRBV5-1
CDR3 protein: CASSSITGKNTEAFF
CDR3 DNA: TGCGCCAGCAGTTCCATTACAGGGAAGAACACTGAAGCTTTCTTT

D gene: .
J gene: TRBJ1-2
clone size: .
V gene: TRBV2
CDR3 protein: CASLPDTTTNYGYTF
CDR3 DNA: TGTGCCAGCCTGCCGGACACTACTACTAACTATGGCTACACCTTC

D gene: TRBD1
J gene: TRBJ2-7
clone size: once
V gene: TRBV6-5
CDR3 protein: CASSRDRSSYEQYF
CDR3 DNA: TGTGCCAGCAGCCGGGACAGGAGCTCCTACGAGCAGTACTTC

D gene: TRBD1
J gene: TRBJ1-5
clone size: .
V gene: TRBV5-4
CDR3 protein: CASSFGTGERNQPQHF
CDR3 DNA: TGTGCCAGCAGCTTCGGGACAGGGGAACGGAATCAGCCCCAGCATTTT

D gene: .
J gene: TRBJ2-3
clone size: .
V gene: TRBV5-1
CDR3 protein: CASRSEARHTQYF
CDR3 DNA: TGCGCCAGCAGATCGGAGGCCCGCCATACGCAGTATTTT

D gene: .
J gene: TRBJ1-2
clone size: .
V gene: TRBV3-1/TRBV3-2
CDR3 protein: CASSLGINYGYTF
CDR3 DNA: TGTGCCAGCAGTTTGGGCATCAACTATGGCTACACCTTC

D gene: .
J gene: TRBJ2-1
clone size: .
V gene: TRBV7-2
CDR3 protein: CASSLHRDNEQFF
CDR3 DNA: TGTGCCAGCAGCTTGCACAGGGACAATGAGCAGTTCTTC

D gene: TRBD2
J gene: TRBJ2-3
clone size: .
V gene: TRBV3-1/TRBV3-2
CDR3 protein: CASSQWRGGLTDTQYF
CDR3 DNA: TGTGCCAGCAGCCAGTGGCGGGGGGGGTTAACAGATACGCAGTATTTT